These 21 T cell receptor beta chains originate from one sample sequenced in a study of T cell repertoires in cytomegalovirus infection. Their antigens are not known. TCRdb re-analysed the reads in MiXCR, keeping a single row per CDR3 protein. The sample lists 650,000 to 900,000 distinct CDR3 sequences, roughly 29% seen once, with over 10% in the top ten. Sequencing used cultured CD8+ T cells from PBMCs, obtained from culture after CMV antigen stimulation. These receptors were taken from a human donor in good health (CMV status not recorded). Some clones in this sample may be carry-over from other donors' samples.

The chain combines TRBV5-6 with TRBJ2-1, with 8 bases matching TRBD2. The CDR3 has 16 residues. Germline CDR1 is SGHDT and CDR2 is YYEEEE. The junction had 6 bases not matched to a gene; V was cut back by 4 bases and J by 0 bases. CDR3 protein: CASSQIAGLSYNEQFF. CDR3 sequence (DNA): TGTGCCAGCAGCCAGATAGCGGGGCTCTCCTACAATGAGCAGTTCTTC.

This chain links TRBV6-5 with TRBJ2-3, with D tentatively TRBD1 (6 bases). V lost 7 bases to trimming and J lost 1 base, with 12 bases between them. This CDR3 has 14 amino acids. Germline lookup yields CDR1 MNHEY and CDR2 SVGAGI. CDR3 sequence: CASTSTGRTDTQYF. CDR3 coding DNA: TGTGCCAGCACCTCGACAGGACGCACAGATACGCAGTATTTT.

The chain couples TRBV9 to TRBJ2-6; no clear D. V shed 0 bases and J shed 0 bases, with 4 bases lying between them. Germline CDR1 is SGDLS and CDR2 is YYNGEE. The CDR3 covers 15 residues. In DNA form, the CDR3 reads TGTGCCAGCAGCGTAGCAGACTCTGGGGCCAACGTCCTGACTTTC. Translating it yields CASSVADSGANVLTF. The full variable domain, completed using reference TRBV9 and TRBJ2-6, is DSGVTQTPKHLITATGQRVTLRCSPRSGDLSVYWYQQSLDQGLQFLIQYYNGEERAKGNILERFSAQQFPDLHSELNLSSLELGDSALYFCASSVADSGANVLTFGAGSRLTVL.

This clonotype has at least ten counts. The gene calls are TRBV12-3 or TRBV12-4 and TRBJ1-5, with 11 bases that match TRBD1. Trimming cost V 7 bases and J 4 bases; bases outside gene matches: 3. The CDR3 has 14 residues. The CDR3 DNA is TGTGCCAGCACCGGGACAGGGGGGAATCAGCCCCAGCATTTT. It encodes CASTGTGGNQPQHF.

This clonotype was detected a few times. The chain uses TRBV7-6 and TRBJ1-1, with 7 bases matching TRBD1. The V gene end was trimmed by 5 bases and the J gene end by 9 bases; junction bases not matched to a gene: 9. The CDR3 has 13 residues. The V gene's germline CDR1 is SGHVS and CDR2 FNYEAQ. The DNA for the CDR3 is TGTGCCAGCAGCCCAGGGGGGGGGCCGAAAGCTTTCTTT. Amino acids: CASSPGGGPKAFF.

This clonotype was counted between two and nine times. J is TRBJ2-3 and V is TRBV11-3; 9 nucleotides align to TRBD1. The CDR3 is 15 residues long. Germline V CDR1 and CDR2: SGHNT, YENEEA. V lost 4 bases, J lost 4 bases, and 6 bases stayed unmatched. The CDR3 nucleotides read TGTGCCAGCAGCTCCCGGGACAGGGACTCAGATACGCAGTATTTT. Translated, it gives CASSSRDRDSDTQYF.

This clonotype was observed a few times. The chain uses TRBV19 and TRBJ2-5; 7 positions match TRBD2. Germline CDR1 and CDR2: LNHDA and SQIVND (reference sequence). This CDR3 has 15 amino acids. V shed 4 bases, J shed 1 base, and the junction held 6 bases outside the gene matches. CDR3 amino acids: CASSTWGGLQETQYF. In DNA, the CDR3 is TGTGCCAGTAGTACCTGGGGGGGTCTCCAAGAGACCCAGTACTTC.

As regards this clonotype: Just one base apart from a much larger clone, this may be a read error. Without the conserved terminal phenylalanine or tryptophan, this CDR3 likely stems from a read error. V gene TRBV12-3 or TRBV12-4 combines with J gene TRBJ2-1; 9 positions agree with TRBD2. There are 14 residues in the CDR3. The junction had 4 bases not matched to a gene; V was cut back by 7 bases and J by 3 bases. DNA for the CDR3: TGTGCCAGCAAAGGTAGCGGGGGCTACAATGAGCAGTTCTCC. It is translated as CASKGSGGYNEQFS.

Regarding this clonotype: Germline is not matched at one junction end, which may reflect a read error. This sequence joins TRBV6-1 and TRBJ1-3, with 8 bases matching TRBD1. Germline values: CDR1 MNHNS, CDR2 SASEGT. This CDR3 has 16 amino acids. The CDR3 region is CASGSTHRGIGDTIYF. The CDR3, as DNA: TGTGCCAGCGGGTCCACCCACAGGGGGATTGGAGACACCATATATTTT.

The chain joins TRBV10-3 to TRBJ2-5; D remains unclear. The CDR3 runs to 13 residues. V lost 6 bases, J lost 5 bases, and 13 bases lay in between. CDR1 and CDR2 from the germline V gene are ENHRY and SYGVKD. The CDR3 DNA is TGTGCCATCAGCTCAGAGGTGGGGGAGACCCAGTACTTC. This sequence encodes CAISSEVGETQYF.

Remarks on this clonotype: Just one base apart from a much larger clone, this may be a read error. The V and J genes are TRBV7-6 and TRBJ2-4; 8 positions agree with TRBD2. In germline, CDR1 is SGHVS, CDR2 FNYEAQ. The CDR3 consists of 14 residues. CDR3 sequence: CANSLGRGAPGLYF. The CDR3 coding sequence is TGTGCCAACAGCTTAGGGCGGGGGGCACCGGGGCTGTACTTC.

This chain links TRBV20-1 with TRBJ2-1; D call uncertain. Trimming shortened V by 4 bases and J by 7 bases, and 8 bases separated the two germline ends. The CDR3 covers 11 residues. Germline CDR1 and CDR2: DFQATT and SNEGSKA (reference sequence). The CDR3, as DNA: TGCAGTGCTAATCCTCGGAATGAGCAGTTCTTC. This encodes CSANPRNEQFF.

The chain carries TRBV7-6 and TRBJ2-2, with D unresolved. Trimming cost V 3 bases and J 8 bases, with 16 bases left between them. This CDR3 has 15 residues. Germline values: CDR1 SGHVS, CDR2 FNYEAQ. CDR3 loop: CASSLPNSQSGELFF. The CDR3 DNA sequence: TGTGCCAGCAGCTTGCCTAACTCCCAATCGGGGGAGCTGTTTTTT.

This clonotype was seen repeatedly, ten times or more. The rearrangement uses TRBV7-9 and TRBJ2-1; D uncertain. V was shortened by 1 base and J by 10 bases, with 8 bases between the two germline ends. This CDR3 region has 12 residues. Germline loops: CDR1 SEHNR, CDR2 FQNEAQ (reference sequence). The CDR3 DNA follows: TGTGCCAGCAGCTTAGAGTCGATGGAGCAGTTCTTC. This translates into CASSLESMEQFF.

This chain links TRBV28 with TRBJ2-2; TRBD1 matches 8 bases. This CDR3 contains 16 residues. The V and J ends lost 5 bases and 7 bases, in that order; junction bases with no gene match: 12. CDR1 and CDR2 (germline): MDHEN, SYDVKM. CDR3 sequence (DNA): TGTGCCAGCAGTCCGGAGACAGGGGTTGACGGCGGGGAGCTGTTTTTT. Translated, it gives CASSPETGVDGGELFF.

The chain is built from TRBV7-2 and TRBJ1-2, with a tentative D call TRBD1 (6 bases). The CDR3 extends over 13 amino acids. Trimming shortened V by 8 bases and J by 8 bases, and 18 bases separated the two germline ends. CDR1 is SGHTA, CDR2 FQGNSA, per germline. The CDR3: CASLPGGARGYTF. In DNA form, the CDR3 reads TGTGCCAGCCTCCCTGGGGGGGCTAGAGGCTACACCTTC.

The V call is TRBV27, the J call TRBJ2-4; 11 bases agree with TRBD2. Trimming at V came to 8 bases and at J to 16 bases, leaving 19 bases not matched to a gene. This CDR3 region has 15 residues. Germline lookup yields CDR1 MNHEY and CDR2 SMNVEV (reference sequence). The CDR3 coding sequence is TGTGCCAGCGGTACTAGCGGGGGAGCTAAGGGTGGATCATACTTC. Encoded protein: CASGTSGGAKGGSYF.

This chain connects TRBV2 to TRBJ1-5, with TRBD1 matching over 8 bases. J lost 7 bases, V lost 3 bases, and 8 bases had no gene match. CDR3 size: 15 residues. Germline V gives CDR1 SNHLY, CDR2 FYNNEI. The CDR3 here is CASSEAGGPGQPQHF. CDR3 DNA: TGTGCCAGCAGTGAGGCAGGGGGCCCCGGGCAGCCCCAGCATTTT.

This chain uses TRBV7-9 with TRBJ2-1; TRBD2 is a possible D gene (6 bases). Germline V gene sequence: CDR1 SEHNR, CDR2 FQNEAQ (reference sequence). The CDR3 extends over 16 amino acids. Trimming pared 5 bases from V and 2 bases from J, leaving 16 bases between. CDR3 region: CASSLPGAPAYNEQFF. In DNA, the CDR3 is TGTGCCAGCAGCCTACCGGGAGCTCCCGCCTACAATGAGCAGTTCTTC.

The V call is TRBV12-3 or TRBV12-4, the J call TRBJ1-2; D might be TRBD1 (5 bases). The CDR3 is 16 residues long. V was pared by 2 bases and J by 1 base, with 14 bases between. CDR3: CASSLMLQDHNYGYTF. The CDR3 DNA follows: TGTGCCAGCAGTTTAATGTTACAGGACCATAACTATGGCTACACCTTC.

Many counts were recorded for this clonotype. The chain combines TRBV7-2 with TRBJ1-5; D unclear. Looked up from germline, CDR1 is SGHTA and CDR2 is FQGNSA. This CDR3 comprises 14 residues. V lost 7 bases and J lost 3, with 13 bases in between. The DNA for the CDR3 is TGTGCCAGCAACCCGGGCGGTTACAATCAGCCCCAGCATTTT. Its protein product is CASNPGGYNQPQHF.